These 25 T cell receptor beta chains were sequenced from one sample in a study of T cells in localized non-small cell lung cancer. This table comes from immunoSEQ multiplex PCR, and its TCRdb copy is limited to in-frame clones, with some not included. Of about 33,000 clones listed, approximately 90% are singletons. The sample here was PBMCs, taken before any cancer treatment. The origin of the receptors is a man aged 35 to 69 with stage II lung adenocarcinoma.

CDR3 sequence reads: CASSEPGLAGGEQYF. As DNA, the CDR3 is TGTGCCAGCAGTGAACCCGGACTAGCGGGAGGAGAGCAGTACTTC. This chain links TRBV25-1 with TRBJ2-7; 14 bases line up with TRBD2. The CDR3 sequence is 15 residues long. Germline-derived CDR1 and CDR2 are MGHDK and SYGVNS. V lost 2 bases and J lost 7; bases outside the gene matches: 4.

The rearrangement links TRBV4-2 to TRBJ2-3; D is undetermined. CDR1 is LGHNA, CDR2 YNFKEQ, per germline. CDR3 length: 13 residues. Trimming took off 0 bases at V and 6 bases at J, with 7 bases between the two ends. In DNA, the CDR3 is TGTGCCAGCAGCCAAGAAGTCTGGGATACGCAGTATTTT. Its protein product is CASSQEVWDTQYF.

The CDR3 sequence: CASGQGSSYNEQFF. For the CDR3, the DNA is TGTGCCAGCGGGCAGGGAAGCTCCTACAATGAGCAGTTCTTC. This chain uses TRBV28 with TRBJ2-1; a weak D match, TRBD1 (5 bases). V lost 8 bases, J lost 0 bases, and 11 bases lay in between. CDR3 length: 14 amino acids. Germline V gives CDR1 MDHEN, CDR2 SYDVKM.

The rearrangement uses TRBV6-6 and TRBJ2-7; D unclear. Germline V lookup: CDR1 MNHNY, CDR2 SVGAGI (reference sequence). The V and J ends lost 5 bases and 4 bases respectively, with 12 bases between them. The CDR3 contains 13 residues. The CDR3 here is CASSPWSWYEQYF. CDR3 in DNA: TGTGCCAGCAGTCCCTGGAGCTGGTACGAGCAGTACTTC.

The chain uses TRBV2 and TRBJ1-5; D is ambiguous. V dropped 6 bases and J dropped 3 bases, with 15 bases sitting between them. CDR1 SNHLY and CDR2 FYNNEI come from the germline V gene. The CDR3 is 15 residues long. The CDR3 DNA sequence: TGTGCCAGCAGGTTGGGGTTAGGATACAATCAGCCCCAGCATTTT. Its protein is CASRLGLGYNQPQHF.

The chain employs TRBV7-9 and TRBJ1-1; weak D call: TRBD1 (5 bases). Germline V CDR1 and CDR2: SEHNR, FQNEAQ (reference sequence). Trimming left V 4 bases short and J 0 bases short, with 15 bases between. This CDR3 comprises 16 residues. CDR3 residues: CASSSSTERLNTEAFF. CDR3 DNA: TGTGCCAGCAGCTCGTCGACAGAACGACTGAACACTGAAGCTTTCTTT.

The chain links TRBV18 to TRBJ1-5, with TRBD1 matching over 9 bases. This CDR3 region has 16 residues. Germline V CDR1 and CDR2: KGHSH, LQKENI. J was trimmed by 4 bases and V by 4 bases; bases with no gene match: 8. The CDR3 sequence is CASSLYRDRANQPQHF. The CDR3 DNA reads TGTGCCAGCTCACTTTACCGGGACAGGGCTAATCAGCCCCAGCATTTT.

The chain is built from TRBV19 and TRBJ2-4; D gene ambiguous. Per the germline V gene, CDR1 is LNHDA and CDR2 is SQIVND (reference sequence). The CDR3 length is 16 residues. Trimming took 6 bases from V and 2 from J, leaving 17 bases between them. The CDR3 DNA reads as TGTGCCAGTAGCACACTCCCTCTCGGGTCCAAAAACATTCAGTACTTC. Its protein product is CASSTLPLGSKNIQYF.

This clone has only one observation. This chain connects TRBV19 to TRBJ1-2, with a tentative D call TRBD1 (6 bases). The length of the CDR3 is 15 residues. Trimming took off 4 bases at V and 8 bases at J, with 20 bases between the two ends. Germline V gene data show CDR1 as LNHDA and CDR2 as SQIVND (reference sequence). The CDR3 bases are TGTGCCAGTAGTAAGGGGACACAGGCTTTGGAGGGCTACACCTTC. This codes for CASSKGTQALEGYTF.

The chain couples TRBV28 to TRBJ2-7; D might be TRBD2 (6 bases). This CDR3 has 15 amino acids. Looked up from germline, CDR1 is MDHEN and CDR2 is SYDVKM. Trimming took off 2 bases at V and 3 bases at J, with 14 bases between the two ends. In DNA, the CDR3 is TGTGCCAGCAGTTTACCGTCGGGACTGAACTACGAGCAGTACTTC. Translating it yields CASSLPSGLNYEQYF.

The chain combines TRBV6-5 with TRBJ1-1, with 7 bases that match TRBD1. Unmatched junction bases numbered 8, after V lost 6 bases and J lost 4 bases. Germline V gene data show CDR1 as MNHEY and CDR2 as SVGAGI. CDR3 length equals 14 residues. This chain's CDR3 is CASRGYRGATEAFF. CDR3 sequence (DNA): TGTGCCAGCAGGGGATACAGGGGTGCCACTGAAGCTTTCTTT.

The CDR3 nucleotides are TGCGCCAGCAGCTCTACAGGGGGCCACACCATATATTTT. Translation gives CASSSTGGHTIYF. The V and J genes are TRBV5-1 and TRBJ1-3; 9 positions match TRBD1. Germline V gene lookup returns CDR1 SGHRS and CDR2 YFSETQ. V shed 3 bases, J shed 8 bases, and the junction held 3 bases outside the gene matches. The CDR3 extends over 13 amino acids.

This chain uses TRBV25-1 with TRBJ2-7; the D gene is possibly TRBD1 (6 bases). The CDR3 consists of 13 residues. CDR1 is MGHDK and CDR2 is SYGVNS in the germline V gene. V was shortened by 3 bases and J by 7 bases, with 13 bases between the two germline ends. CDR3 residues: CASSDGRGKEQYF. The CDR3 DNA follows: TGTGCCAGCAGTGACGGCAGGGGAAAGGAGCAGTACTTC.

This chain links TRBV5-1 with TRBJ2-2, with D maybe TRBD1 (6 bases). Trimming removed 2 bases from V and 1 base from J, with 9 bases in between. Germline CDR1 is SGHRS and CDR2 is YFSETQ. The CDR3 extends over 15 amino acids. The chain's CDR3 is CASSFATGNTGELFF. CDR3 sequence (DNA): TGCGCCAGCAGCTTCGCGACAGGGAACACCGGGGAGCTGTTTTTT. Using reference TRBV5-1 and TRBJ2-2 for the parts outside the CDR3, the full variable domain is KAGVTQTPRYLIKTRGQQVTLSCSPISGHRSVSWYQQTPGQGLQFLFEYFSETQRNKGNFPGRFSGRQFSNSRSEMNVSTLELGDSALYLCASSFATGNTGELFFGEGSRLTVL.

The rearrangement joins TRBV6-1 to TRBJ2-1; the match to TRBD2 covers 7 bases. The V gene's germline CDR1 is MNHNS and CDR2 SASEGT. This CDR3 comprises 13 residues. V gave up 4 bases and J gave up 9 bases; unmatched junction bases: 6. CDR3 coding DNA: TGTGCCAGCAGTGGGACTAGAACTAGTGAGCAGTTCTTC. Translated: CASSGTRTSEQFF.

The rearrangement joins TRBV2 to TRBJ2-4; D tentatively reads TRBD1 or TRBD2 (5 bases each). This CDR3 is 13 amino acids long. The V gene's germline CDR1 is SNHLY and CDR2 FYNNEI. Deletions cut 1 base from V and 10 bases from J, with 11 bases between. Written as DNA, the CDR3 is TGTGCCAGCAGTGAAGATCTAGCAGGGATTCAGTACTTC. Translating it yields CASSEDLAGIQYF.

The genes are TRBV11-2 and TRBJ1-5; D remains ambiguous. Per germline, CDR1 SGHAT and CDR2 FQNNGV. Deletions cut 0 bases from V and 9 bases from J, with 9 bases between. This CDR3 contains 13 residues. The CDR3 DNA is TGTGCCAGCAGCTTAGAGACCTCCGGGCCCCAGCATTTT. Its protein is CASSLETSGPQHF.

A single count supports this clone. The chain is built from TRBV30 and TRBJ2-1; 8 bases are shared with TRBD2. V lost 2 bases to trimming and J lost 4 bases; unmatched junction nucleotides: 4. The CDR3 is 14 residues long. Germline CDR1 GTSNPN, CDR2 SVGIG (reference sequence). CDR3 residues: CAWSKIAGYNEQFF. In nucleotides, the CDR3 is TGTGCCTGGAGTAAAATAGCGGGGTACAATGAGCAGTTCTTC.

This clone was seen once. This chain links TRBV7-9 with TRBJ2-1; D ambiguous. Germline-derived CDR1 and CDR2 are SEHNR and FQNEAQ (reference sequence). The CDR3 runs 15 residues. V lost 3 bases, J lost 4 bases, and 13 bases lay in between. This chain's CDR3 is CASSFAQMTYNEQFF. CDR3 nucleotides: TGTGCCAGCAGCTTTGCTCAAATGACTTACAATGAGCAGTTCTTC.

The CDR3: CASSLGGARYEQYF. CDR3 nucleotide sequence: TGTGCCAGCAGTTTAGGGGGGGCTCGATACGAGCAGTACTTC. J is TRBJ2-7 and V is TRBV27, with D tentatively TRBD2 (7 bases). This CDR3 region has 14 residues. Trimming removed 2 bases from V and 4 bases from J, with 12 bases in between. Per the germline V gene, CDR1 is MNHEY and CDR2 is SMNVEV (reference sequence).

The V and J genes are TRBV7-2 and TRBJ1-1; TRBD1 might be the D (6 bases). Looked up from germline, CDR1 is SGHTA and CDR2 is FQGNSA. This CDR3 comprises 12 residues. Trimming cost V 1 base and J 8 bases, with 8 bases left between them. CDR3 DNA: TGTGCCAGCAGCTTAGTGACAGGAGAAGCTTTCTTT. Translating it yields CASSLVTGEAFF.

The J gene is TRBJ2-2, the V gene TRBV5-4; TRBD2 aligns across 7 bases. Trimming removed 2 bases from V and 3 bases from J; junction bases left unmatched: 4. This CDR3 contains 15 residues. Per the germline V gene, CDR1 is SGHNT and CDR2 is YYREEE (reference sequence). The DNA for the CDR3 is TGTGCCAGCAGCTTAGCTAGCGGATACACCGGGGAGCTGTTTTTT. This sequence encodes CASSLASGYTGELFF. Together with reference TRBV5-4 and TRBJ2-2, the CDR3 gives the full variable domain: ETGVTQSPTHLIKTRGQQVTLRCSSQSGHNTVSWYQQALGQGPQFIFQYYREEENGRGNFPPRFSGLQFPNYSSELNVNALELDDSALYLCASSLASGYTGELFFGEGSRLTVL.

The V gene is TRBV7-3, the J gene TRBJ2-1; unclear D gene. V was pared by 2 bases and J by 0 bases, with 5 bases between. Germline V gene lookup returns CDR1 SGHTA and CDR2 FQGTGA. The CDR3 sequence is 14 residues long. The CDR3 sequence is CASSLSGSYNEQFF. The CDR3 DNA is TGTGCCAGCAGCTTATCGGGCTCCTACAATGAGCAGTTCTTC.

The chain uses TRBV27 and TRBJ2-1, with 8 bases lining up with TRBD2. The V segment lost 10 bases and the J segment 2 bases; nucleotides outside the gene matches: 13. Germline CDR1 and CDR2: MNHEY and SMNVEV (reference sequence). The CDR3 is made up of 16 amino acids. The CDR3 DNA follows: TGTGCCACCCGGTTCTCTGCGGGGGGTACCTACAATGAGCAGTTCTTC. This encodes CATRFSAGGTYNEQFF.

The gene calls are TRBV28 and TRBJ2-7, with 11 positions matching TRBD1. Germline assignment: CDR1 MDHEN and CDR2 SYDVKM. The V segment lost 6 bases and the J segment 5 bases; nucleotides outside the gene matches: 6. The CDR3 consists of 14 residues. The CDR3 is CASRTGTGGNEQYF. CDR3 in DNA: TGTGCCAGCAGAACCGGGACAGGGGGTAACGAGCAGTACTTC.